The TCR beta chain under discussion was sequenced for a study of blood T cell repertoires in COVID-19. The CDR3 length is 15 residues. Germline-derived CDR1 and CDR2 are DFQATT and SNEGSKA (reference sequence). V dropped 3 bases and J dropped 3 bases, with 15 bases sitting between them. TCRdb's table, derived via immunoSEQ multiplex PCR, lists solely in-frame clones and lacks some. This sample carries approximately 200,000 clones, around 80% of them seen once, and the ten largest clones take over 9.5%. This clonotype was sampled from a woman over 75 with COVID-19, enrolled during active disease. The sample taken for sequencing was peripheral blood. The gene calls are TRBV20-1 and TRBJ2-4; no definite D call. The CDR3 is CSASSARVFKNIQYF. The CDR3 DNA follows: TGCAGTGCTAGTTCTGCCCGAGTCTTCAAAAACATTCAGTACTTC.